The 10 T cell receptor beta chains listed next were all sequenced from one sample in a study of blood T cell repertoires in COVID-19. TCRdb keeps only in-frame clones here, not all; method: immunoSEQ multiplex PCR. The data contain under 150,000 clones, more than 70% of them singletons. Material for sequencing was peripheral blood. Source of these receptors: a human donor in a cohort sampled during active COVID-19.

The genes are TRBV19 and TRBJ2-7; D is uncertain. The CDR3 loop spans 13 amino acids. V shed 2 bases and J shed 1 base, with 6 bases lying between them. CDR1 LNHDA and CDR2 SQIVND come from the germline V gene (reference sequence). DNA of the CDR3: TGTGCCAGTAGTATACAGGCGTCCTACGAGCAGTACTTC. Its protein product is CASSIQASYEQYF. Using reference TRBV19 and TRBJ2-7 for the parts outside the CDR3, the full variable domain is DGGITQSPKYLFRKEGQNVTLSCEQNLNHDAMYWYRQDPGQGLRLIYYSQIVNDFQKGDIAEGYSVSREKKESFPLTVTSAQKNPTAFYLCASSIQASYEQYFGPGTRLTVT.

This clone appeared once. The rearrangement uses TRBV9 and TRBJ1-4, with a tentative D call TRBD1 (6 bases). Germline CDR1 SGDLS, CDR2 YYNGEE. Trimming left V 5 bases short and J 8 bases short, with 13 bases between. The CDR3 runs to 13 residues. The CDR3 nucleotides are TGTGCCAGCAGTACAGGGCTTCGGGAAAAACTGTTTTTT. Encoded protein: CASSTGLREKLFF.

The chain uses TRBV2 and TRBJ2-7, with 8 nucleotides matching TRBD2. Germline CDR1 SNHLY, CDR2 FYNNEI. With 10 bases clipped from V and 0 bases from J, the junction kept 5 bases outside the gene matches. The length of the CDR3 is 13 residues. The CDR3 DNA is TGTGCCACCGGCGGGGGGCCCTCCTACGAGCAGTACTTC. Its translation: CATGGGPSYEQYF.

CDR3 coding DNA: TGTGCCAGCAGCTCCCAGACGGACGCGGGGACCGGGGAGCTGTTTTTT. It encodes CASSSQTDAGTGELFF. V is TRBV7-8 and J is TRBJ2-2; TRBD2 is a possible D gene (6 bases). Between the trimmed V and J ends, which lost 4 bases and 5 bases, there was a span of 17 bases. The CDR3 has 16 residues. Germline loops: CDR1 SGHVS, CDR2 FQNEAQ. The entire variable domain, with the rest obtained from reference TRBV7-8 and TRBJ2-2, is as follows: GAGVSQSPRYKVAKRGQDVALRCDPISGHVSLFWYQQALGQGPEFLTYFQNEAQLDKSGLPSDRFFAERPEGSVSTLKIQRTQQEDSAVYLCASSSQTDAGTGELFFGEGSRLTVL.

This clone was observed a handful of times. Sequence at one end of the junction differs from germline and may be a read error. The genes are TRBV12-3 or TRBV12-4 and TRBJ1-4, with D unresolved. This CDR3 has 12 amino acids. CDR3 loop: CASSLGEGKLFF. As DNA, the CDR3 is TGTGCCAGCAGCTTAGGTGAGGGAAAACTGTTTTTT.

V usage is TRBV18 and J usage is TRBJ1-1; TRBD1 matches 7 bases. Germline trimming cut 0 bases from V and 4 bases from J; bases unmatched to any gene: 5. CDR3 length equals 15 residues. Germline CDR1 KGHSH, CDR2 LQKENI. This chain's CDR3 is CASSPPSGQFTEAFF. The CDR3 DNA reads as TGTGCCAGCTCACCACCTTCGGGACAGTTCACTGAAGCTTTCTTT.

V is TRBV9 and J is TRBJ2-2; 11 nucleotides line up with TRBD1. V lost 4 bases to trimming and J lost 1 base; unmatched junction nucleotides: 6. Germline V gene lookup returns CDR1 SGDLS and CDR2 YYNGEE. The CDR3 totals 17 residues. Written as DNA, the CDR3 is TGTGCCAGCAGCCGGGACAGGGGGACGGTGAACACCGGGGAGCTGTTTTTT. It encodes CASSRDRGTVNTGELFF.

The gene calls are TRBV2 and TRBJ1-5; the D is unclear. The germline gives CDR1 SNHLY, CDR2 FYNNEI. The CDR3 has 13 residues. The V end was cut by 6 bases, the J end by 1 base, with 7 bases between. In DNA, the CDR3 is TGTGCCAGCAGGACACAGAGCAATCAGCCCCAGCATTTT. It codes for CASRTQSNQPQHF.

The chain employs TRBV27 and TRBJ2-7, with D unresolved. This CDR3 spans 14 amino acids. V was pared by 0 bases and J by 4 bases, with 10 bases between. Germline V gene data show CDR1 as MNHEY and CDR2 as SMNVEV (reference sequence). The CDR3 DNA sequence: TGTGCCAGCAGTTTATCGGCCAGTATGTACGAGCAGTACTTC. This gives the protein CASSLSASMYEQYF.

The rearrangement links TRBV18 to TRBJ2-1; a weak D match, TRBD1 (5 bases). Looked up from germline, CDR1 is KGHSH and CDR2 is LQKENI. There are 15 residues in the CDR3. V lost 2 bases and J lost 0, with 8 bases in between. The CDR3 coding sequence is TGTGCCAGCTCACCAGGGGCAAGCTCCTACAATGAGCAGTTCTTC. It is translated as CASSPGASSYNEQFF.